This T cell receptor (beta chain) was sequenced in a study of identical twins. Whole-study findings and limits: There was an excess of low generation probability in the out-of-frame alpha sequences that twins shared. The more abundant beta clonotypes in cord blood had fewer insertions, and memory repertoires did not show this.

cDNA carried unique molecular identifiers, and a universal primer site was added by template switching. A single record per CDR3 protein comes from TCRdb applying MiXCR to the 5' RACE reads. The sample holds approximately 620,000 distinct CDR3 sequences, 8.6% seen once. Germline values: CDR1 DFQATT, CDR2 SNEGSKA (reference sequence). Unmatched junction bases numbered 11, after V lost 0 bases and J lost 1 base. The CDR3 runs to 17 residues. The table lists this clonotype with a few counts. Its antigen is undetermined. The sample was also reused in another study, on yellow fever vaccine responses in identical twins.

The sequence was collected from a young woman in good health. Sequencing was done on a sample of PBMCs. V gene TRBV20-1 combines with J gene TRBJ2-7; 8 bases agree with TRBD1. The CDR3, as DNA: TGCAGTGCTAGAGAAATAAGACAGGGGTACACTTCCTACGAGCAGTACTTC. This gives the protein CSAREIRQGYTSYEQYF.